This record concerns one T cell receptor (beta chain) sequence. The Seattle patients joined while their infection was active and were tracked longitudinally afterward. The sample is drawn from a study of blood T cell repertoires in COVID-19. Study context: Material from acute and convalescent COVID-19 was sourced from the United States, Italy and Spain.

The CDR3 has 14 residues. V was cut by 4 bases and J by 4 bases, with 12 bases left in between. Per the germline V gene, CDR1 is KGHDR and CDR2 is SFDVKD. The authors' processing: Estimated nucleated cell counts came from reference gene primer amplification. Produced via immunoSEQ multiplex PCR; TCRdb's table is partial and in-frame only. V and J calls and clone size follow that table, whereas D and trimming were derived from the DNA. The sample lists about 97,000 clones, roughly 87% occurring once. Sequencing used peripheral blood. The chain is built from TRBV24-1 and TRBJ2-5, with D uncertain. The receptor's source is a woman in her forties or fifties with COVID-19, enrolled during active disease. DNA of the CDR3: TGTGCCACCAGTGACGCCTTAGCAGCAGAGACCCAGTACTTC. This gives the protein CATSDALAAETQYF.